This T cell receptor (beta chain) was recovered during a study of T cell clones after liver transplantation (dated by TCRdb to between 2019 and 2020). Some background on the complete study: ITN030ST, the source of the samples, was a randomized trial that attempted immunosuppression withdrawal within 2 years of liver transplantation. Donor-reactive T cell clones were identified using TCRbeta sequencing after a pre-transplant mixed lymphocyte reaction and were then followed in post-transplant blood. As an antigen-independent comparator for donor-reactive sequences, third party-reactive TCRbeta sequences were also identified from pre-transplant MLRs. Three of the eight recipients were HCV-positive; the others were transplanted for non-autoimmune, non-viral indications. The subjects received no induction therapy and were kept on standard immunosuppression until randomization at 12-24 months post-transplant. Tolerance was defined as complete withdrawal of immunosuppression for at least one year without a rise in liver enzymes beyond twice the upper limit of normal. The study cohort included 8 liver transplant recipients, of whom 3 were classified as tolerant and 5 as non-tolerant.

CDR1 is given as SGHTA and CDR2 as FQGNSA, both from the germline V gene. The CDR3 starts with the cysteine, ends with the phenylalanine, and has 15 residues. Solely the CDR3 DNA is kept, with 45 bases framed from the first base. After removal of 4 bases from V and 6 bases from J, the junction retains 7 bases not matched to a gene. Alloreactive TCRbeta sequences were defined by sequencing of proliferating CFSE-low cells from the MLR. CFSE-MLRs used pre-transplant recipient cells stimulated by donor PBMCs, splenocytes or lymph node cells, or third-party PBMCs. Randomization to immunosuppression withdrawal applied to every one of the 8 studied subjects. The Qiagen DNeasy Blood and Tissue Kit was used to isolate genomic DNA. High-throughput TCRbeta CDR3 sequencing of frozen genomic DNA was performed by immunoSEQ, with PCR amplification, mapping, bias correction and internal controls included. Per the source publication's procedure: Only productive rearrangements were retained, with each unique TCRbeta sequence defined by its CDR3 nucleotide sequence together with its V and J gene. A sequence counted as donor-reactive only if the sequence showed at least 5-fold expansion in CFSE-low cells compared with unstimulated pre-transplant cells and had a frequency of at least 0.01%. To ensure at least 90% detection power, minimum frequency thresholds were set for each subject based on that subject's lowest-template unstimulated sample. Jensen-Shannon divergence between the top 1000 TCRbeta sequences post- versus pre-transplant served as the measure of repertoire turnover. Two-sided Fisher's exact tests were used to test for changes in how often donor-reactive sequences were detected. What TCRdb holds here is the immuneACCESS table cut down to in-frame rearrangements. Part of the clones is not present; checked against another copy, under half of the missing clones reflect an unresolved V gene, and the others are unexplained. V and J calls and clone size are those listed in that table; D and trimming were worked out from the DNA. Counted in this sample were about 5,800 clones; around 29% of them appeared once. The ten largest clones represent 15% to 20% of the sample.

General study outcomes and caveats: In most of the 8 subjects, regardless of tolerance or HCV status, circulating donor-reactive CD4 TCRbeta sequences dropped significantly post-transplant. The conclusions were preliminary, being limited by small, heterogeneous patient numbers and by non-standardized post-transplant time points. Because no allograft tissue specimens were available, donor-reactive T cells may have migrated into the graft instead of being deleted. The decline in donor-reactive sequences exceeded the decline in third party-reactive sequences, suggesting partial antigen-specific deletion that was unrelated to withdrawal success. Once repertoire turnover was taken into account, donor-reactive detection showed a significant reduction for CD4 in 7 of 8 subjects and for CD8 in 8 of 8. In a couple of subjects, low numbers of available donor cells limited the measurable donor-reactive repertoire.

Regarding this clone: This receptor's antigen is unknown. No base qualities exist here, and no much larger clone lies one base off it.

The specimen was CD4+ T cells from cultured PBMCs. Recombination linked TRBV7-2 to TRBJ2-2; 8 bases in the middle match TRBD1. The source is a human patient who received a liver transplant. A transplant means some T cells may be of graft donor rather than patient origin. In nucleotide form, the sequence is TGTGCCAGCAGCTCAACAGGGGGATGGGCCGGGGAGCTGTTTTTT. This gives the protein CASSSTGGWAGELFF.